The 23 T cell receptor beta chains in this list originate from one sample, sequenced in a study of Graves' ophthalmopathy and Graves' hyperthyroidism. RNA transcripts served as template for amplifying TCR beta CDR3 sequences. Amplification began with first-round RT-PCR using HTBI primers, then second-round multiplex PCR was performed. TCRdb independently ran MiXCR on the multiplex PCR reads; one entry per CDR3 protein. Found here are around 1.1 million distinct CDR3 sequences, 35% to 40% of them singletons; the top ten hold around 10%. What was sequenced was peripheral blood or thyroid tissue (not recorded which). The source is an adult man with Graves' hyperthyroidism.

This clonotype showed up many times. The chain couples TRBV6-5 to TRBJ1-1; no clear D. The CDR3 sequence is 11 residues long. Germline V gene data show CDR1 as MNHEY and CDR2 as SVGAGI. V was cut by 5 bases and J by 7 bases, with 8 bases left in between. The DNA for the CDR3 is TGTGCCAGCAGTCGGCCCCGTGAAGCTTTCTTT. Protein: CASSRPREAFF.

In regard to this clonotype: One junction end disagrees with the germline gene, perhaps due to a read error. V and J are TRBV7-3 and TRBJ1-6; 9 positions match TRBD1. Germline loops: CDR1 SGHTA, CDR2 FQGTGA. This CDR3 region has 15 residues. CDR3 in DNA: TGTTCCAGCAGCCCGGCCATTGGACAGGGGACACCCCTCCACTTT. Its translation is CSSSPAIGQGTPLHF. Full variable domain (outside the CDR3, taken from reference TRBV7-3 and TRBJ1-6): GAGVSQTPSNKVTEKGKYVELRCDPISGHTALYWYRQSLGQGPEFLIYFQGTGAADDSGLPNDRFFAVRPEGSVSTLKIQRTERGDSAVYLCSSSPAIGQGTPLHFGNGTRLTVT.

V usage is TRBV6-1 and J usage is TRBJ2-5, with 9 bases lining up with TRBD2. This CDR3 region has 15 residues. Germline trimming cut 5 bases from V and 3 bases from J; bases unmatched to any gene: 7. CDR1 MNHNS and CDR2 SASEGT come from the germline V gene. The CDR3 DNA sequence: TGTGCCAGCAGTACCATGACTAGCGGAAAAGAGACCCAGTACTTC. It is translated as CASSTMTSGKETQYF.

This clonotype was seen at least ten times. The CDR3 bases are TGTGCCAGCAGCTCACTGGACGCTTCCCAAGAGACCCAGTACTTC. This translates into CASSSLDASQETQYF. The chain employs TRBV7-9 and TRBJ2-5; no firm D call. Germline lookup yields CDR1 SEHNR and CDR2 FQNEAQ (reference sequence). The length of the CDR3 is 15 residues. Trimming removed 4 bases from V and 1 base from J, with 13 bases in between.

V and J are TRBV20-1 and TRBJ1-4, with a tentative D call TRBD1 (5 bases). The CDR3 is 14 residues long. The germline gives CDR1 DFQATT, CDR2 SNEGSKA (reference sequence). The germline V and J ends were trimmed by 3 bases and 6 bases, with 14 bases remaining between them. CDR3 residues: CSASWRGSYEKLFF. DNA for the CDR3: TGCAGTGCTAGTTGGAGGGGCAGCTATGAAAAACTGTTTTTT.

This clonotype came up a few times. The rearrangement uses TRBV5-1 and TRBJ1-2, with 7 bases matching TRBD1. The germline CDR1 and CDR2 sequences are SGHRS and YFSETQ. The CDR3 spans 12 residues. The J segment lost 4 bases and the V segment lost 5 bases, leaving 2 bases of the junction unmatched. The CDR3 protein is CASRWDSYGYTF. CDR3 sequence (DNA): TGCGCCAGCAGGTGGGACAGCTATGGCTACACCTTC.

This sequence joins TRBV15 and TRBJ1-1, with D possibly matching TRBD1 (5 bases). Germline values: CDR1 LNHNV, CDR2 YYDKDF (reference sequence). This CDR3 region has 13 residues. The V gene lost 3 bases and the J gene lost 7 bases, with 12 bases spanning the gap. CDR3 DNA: TGTGCCACCAGCAGCTTAGAGGGGTTTGAAGCTTTCTTT. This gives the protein CATSSLEGFEAFF.

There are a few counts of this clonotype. The CDR3 nucleotides read TGTGCCATCAGTGACGGTGACAGGGCGAACGAGCAGTACTTC. Its translation: CAISDGDRANEQYF. The genes are TRBV10-3 and TRBJ2-7, with TRBD1 matching over 7 bases. The CDR3 is 14 amino acids. Unmatched junction bases numbered 7, after V lost 3 bases and J lost 5 bases. Per germline, CDR1 ENHRY and CDR2 SYGVKD.

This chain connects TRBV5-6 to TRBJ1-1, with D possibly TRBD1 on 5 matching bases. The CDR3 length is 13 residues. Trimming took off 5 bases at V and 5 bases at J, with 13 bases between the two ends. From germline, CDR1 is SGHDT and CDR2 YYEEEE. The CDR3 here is CASRGVAATEAFF. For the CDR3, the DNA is TGTGCCAGCAGGGGGGTGGCGGCTACTGAAGCTTTCTTT.

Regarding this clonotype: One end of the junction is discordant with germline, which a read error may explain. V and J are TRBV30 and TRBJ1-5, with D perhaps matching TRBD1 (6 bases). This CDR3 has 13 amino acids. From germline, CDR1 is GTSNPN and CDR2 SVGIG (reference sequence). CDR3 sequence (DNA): TGTGCCTGGAATACAGGGTCCGGTCAGCCCCATCATTTT. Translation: CAWNTGSGQPHHF.

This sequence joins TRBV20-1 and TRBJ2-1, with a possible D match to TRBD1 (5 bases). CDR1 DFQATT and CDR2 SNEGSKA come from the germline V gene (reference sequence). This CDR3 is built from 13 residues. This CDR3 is CSVEKGTYNEQFF. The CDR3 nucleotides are TGCAGCGTTGAAAAGGGGACCTACAATGAGCAGTTCTTC.

CDR3 region: CSARDVVEETQYF. The CDR3 coding sequence is TGCAGTGCTAGAGATGTGGTTGAAGAGACCCAGTACTTC. The chain has TRBV20-1 and TRBJ2-5; D uncertain. V was trimmed by 0 bases and J by 3 bases, leaving 8 bases between them. This CDR3 spans 13 amino acids. Germline V gene lookup returns CDR1 DFQATT and CDR2 SNEGSKA (reference sequence).

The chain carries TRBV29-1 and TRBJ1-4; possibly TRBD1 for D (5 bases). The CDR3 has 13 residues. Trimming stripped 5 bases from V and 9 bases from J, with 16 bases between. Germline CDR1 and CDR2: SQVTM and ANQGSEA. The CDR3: CSVPPGTGQKLFF. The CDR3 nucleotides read TGCAGCGTTCCGCCAGGGACTGGTCAAAAACTGTTTTTT.

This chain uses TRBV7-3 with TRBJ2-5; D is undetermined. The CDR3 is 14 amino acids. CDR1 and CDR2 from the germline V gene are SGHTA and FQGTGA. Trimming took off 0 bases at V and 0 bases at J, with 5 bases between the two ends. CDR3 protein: CASSLTPYQETQYF. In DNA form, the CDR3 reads TGTGCCAGCAGCTTAACGCCGTACCAAGAGACCCAGTACTTC. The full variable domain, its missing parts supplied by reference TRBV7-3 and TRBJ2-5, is GAGVSQTPSNKVTEKGKYVELRCDPISGHTALYWYRQSLGQGPEFLIYFQGTGAADDSGLPNDRFFAVRPEGSVSTLKIQRTERGDSAVYLCASSLTPYQETQYFGPGTRLLVL.

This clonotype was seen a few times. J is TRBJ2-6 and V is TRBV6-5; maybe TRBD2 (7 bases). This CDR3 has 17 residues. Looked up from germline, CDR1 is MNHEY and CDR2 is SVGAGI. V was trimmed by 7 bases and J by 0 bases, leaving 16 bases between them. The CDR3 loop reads CASTRGGALSGANVLTF. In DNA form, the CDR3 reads TGTGCCAGCACCAGAGGGGGGGCCCTCTCTGGGGCCAACGTCCTGACTTTC.

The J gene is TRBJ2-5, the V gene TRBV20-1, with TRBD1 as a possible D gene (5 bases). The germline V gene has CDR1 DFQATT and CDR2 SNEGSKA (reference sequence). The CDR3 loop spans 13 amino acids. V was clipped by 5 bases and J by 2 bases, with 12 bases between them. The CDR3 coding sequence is TGCAGTGCTCGCGGACAAGATCAAGAGACCCAGTACTTC. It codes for CSARGQDQETQYF.

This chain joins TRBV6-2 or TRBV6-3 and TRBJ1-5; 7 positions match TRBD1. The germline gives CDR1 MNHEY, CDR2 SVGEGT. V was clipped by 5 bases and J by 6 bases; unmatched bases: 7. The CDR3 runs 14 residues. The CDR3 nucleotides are TGTGCCAGCAGTACGACAGGGCTGCCTCAGCCCCAGCATTTT. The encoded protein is CASSTTGLPQPQHF.

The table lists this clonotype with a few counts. CDR3 in amino acids: CSGTETQYF. The CDR3 nucleotides are TGCAGCGGGACGGAGACCCAGTACTTC. V usage is TRBV29-1 and J usage is TRBJ2-5; D is ambiguous. Germline V gene lookup returns CDR1 SQVTM and CDR2 ANQGSEA. There are 9 residues in the CDR3. The V and J ends lost 7 bases and 5 bases respectively, with 5 bases between them.

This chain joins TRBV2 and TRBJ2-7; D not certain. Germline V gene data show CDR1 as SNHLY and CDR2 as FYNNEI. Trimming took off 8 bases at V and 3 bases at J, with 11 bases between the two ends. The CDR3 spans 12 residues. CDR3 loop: CASPLFLYEQYF. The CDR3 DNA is TGTGCCAGCCCCCTTTTCCTCTACGAGCAGTACTTC.

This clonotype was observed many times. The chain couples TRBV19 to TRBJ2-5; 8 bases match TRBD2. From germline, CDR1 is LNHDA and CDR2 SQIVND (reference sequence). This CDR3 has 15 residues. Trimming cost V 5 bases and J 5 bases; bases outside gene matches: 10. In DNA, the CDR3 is TGTGCCAGTAGTGGGAGCGGGAGTGCTCCCGAGACCCAGTACTTC. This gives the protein CASSGSGSAPETQYF. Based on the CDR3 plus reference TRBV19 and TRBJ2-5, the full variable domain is DGGITQSPKYLFRKEGQNVTLSCEQNLNHDAMYWYRQDPGQGLRLIYYSQIVNDFQKGDIAEGYSVSREKKESFPLTVTSAQKNPTAFYLCASSGSGSAPETQYFGPGTRLLVL.

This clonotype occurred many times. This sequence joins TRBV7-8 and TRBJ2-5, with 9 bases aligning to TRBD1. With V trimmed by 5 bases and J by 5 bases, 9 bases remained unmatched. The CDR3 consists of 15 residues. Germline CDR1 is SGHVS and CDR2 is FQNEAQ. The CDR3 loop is CASSNAGQGLETQYF. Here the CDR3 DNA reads TGTGCCAGCAGCAATGCGGGACAGGGACTGGAGACCCAGTACTTC.

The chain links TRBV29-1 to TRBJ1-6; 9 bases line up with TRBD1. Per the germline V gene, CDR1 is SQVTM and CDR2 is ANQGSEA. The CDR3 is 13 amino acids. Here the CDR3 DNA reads TGCAGTGCCTCACAGGGGGCAGACTCACCCCTCCACTTT. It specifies CSASQGADSPLHF.

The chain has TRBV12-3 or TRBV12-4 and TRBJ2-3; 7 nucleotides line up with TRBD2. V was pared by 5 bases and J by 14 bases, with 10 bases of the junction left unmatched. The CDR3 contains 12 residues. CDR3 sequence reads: CASSPTSAVPYF. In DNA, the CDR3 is TGTGCCAGCAGTCCCACTAGCGCCGTCCCGTATTTT.